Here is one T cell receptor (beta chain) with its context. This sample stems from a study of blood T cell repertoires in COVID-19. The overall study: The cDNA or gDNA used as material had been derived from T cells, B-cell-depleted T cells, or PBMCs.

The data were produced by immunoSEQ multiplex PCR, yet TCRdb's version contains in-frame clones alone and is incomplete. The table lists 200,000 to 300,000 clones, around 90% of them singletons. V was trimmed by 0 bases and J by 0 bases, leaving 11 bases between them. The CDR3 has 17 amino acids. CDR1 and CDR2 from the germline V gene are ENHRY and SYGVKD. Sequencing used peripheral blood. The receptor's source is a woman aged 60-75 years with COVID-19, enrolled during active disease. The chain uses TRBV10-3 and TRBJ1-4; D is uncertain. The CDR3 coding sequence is TGTGCCATCAGTGAGTCCCACAGTCGACCAACTAATGAAAAACTGTTTTTT. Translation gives CAISESHSRPTNEKLFF.